Listed below are T cell receptor beta chains from one sample, sequenced in a study of blood T cell repertoires in COVID-19. The assay was immunoSEQ multiplex PCR, and TCRdb's table has in-frame clones only and misses some. Altogether hundreds of thousands of clones are present, roughly 91% being singletons, with the ten largest covering under 3%. Material: PBMCs or T cells enriched from blood (not recorded which). The origin of the receptors is a woman aged 50 to 65 who had been exposed to COVID-19. Both conserved end residues are trimmed from each CDR3. Fields, in order: V gene, CDR3 protein.

V: TRBV28; CDR3: ASSLWQVQNYGYT
V: TRBV11-2; CDR3: ASSLGLGQALGSPLH
V: TRBV3-1/TRBV3-2; CDR3: ASSYATSGLITDTQY
V: TRBV7-6; CDR3: ASSLQGPYEQY
V: TRBV11-2; CDR3: ASSPPPGYSPNYGYT
V: TRBV11-2; CDR3: ASSLVIGGGDRQY
V: TRBV19; CDR3: ASRSLGGAGTEAF
V: TRBV6-5; CDR3: ASSYGQINEKLF
V: TRBV9; CDR3: ASSVEGARSTQY
V: TRBV10-3; CDR3: AICQQPNTEAF
V: TRBV29-1; CDR3: SVEAGYEQF
V: TRBV2; CDR3: ASREDRGRGNTIY
V: TRBV30; CDR3: AWSVTGLGVAEQF
V: TRBV7-2; CDR3: ASSLQGFYPDTGELF
V: TRBV30; CDR3: AWSVTSGVYNEQF
V: TRBV5-1; CDR3: ASSSQGGVSGELF
V: TRBV5-4; CDR3: AGRGWGQETQY
V: TRBV7-9; CDR3: ASSLGTGGLRGQY
V: TRBV30; CDR3: ASGRRGSNQPQH
V: TRBV10-2; CDR3: ASCTGASQPQH
V: TRBV3-1/TRBV3-2; CDR3: ASSQRDRADYEQY
V: TRBV9; CDR3: ASSVASGQTGTRFAPSTDTQY
V: TRBV30; CDR3: AFTGSGGDLATGELF
V: TRBV7-9; CDR3: ASSSRGQGNPRKETQY
V: TRBV5-1; CDR3: ASSLAGTDTQY
V: TRBV7-9; CDR3: ASSFSGGETQY
V: TRBV5-1; CDR3: ASSLAGRGGTDTQY
V: TRBV2; CDR3: ASGQGQKNQPQH
V: TRBV19; CDR3: ASSTPGQFNEKLF
V: TRBV28; CDR3: ASSSMGQGVVWAF
V: TRBV5-1; CDR3: ASSSGVNTGELF
V: TRBV28; CDR3: ASSLSAPANVLT
V: TRBV19; CDR3: ASSTTGSPYEQY
V: TRBV5-1; CDR3: ASGPGTGIYEQY
V: TRBV7-9; CDR3: ASSLAKELDRRNEKLF
V: TRBV19; CDR3: ASNPAGINQPQH
V: TRBV28; CDR3: ASSLFPSGGVIPDTQY
V: TRBV4-1; CDR3: ASSQTQGNTEAF
V: TRBV19; CDR3: ATRNAGQGDYQPQH
V: TRBV18; CDR3: ASSPGVNTEAF
V: TRBV2; CDR3: ASSDNSPAQETQY